This T cell receptor beta chain was sequenced during a study of T-cell reconstitution after alpha-beta-depleted transplantation in children. Trimming took 7 bases from V and 6 from J, leaving 10 bases between them. CDR1 is SQVTM, CDR2 ANQGSEA, per germline. The CDR3 has 11 amino acids. During its preparation, the TCRbeta library received unique molecular identifiers. TCRdb re-called the PCR reads through MiXCR, storing one row per CDR3 protein. This table holds 380,000 or so distinct CDR3 sequences, 13% found once. This clonotype was detected a few times. The sequencing here drew on PBMCs, taken from the stem cell graft. This clonotype was obtained from a human donor who donated a stem cell graft to a child with Fanconi anemia. The V and J genes are TRBV29-1 and TRBJ1-3, with D maybe TRBD1 (6 bases). The CDR3 spells CSAGQPNTIYF. Here the CDR3 DNA reads TGCAGCGCCGGACAGCCAAACACCATATATTTT.